This T cell receptor (beta chain) was retrieved from a study of human T cells and chemical hapten exposure. Findings and limits, study-wide: TCRs above 1 in 1000 frequency did not change with DPC sensitization.

Using its own MiXCR run on the RACE reads, TCRdb lists one record per CDR3 protein. Counted here are roughly 100,000 distinct CDR3 sequences, about 9.3% occurring once; the ten biggest clones make up just over 2%. The germline V and J ends were trimmed by 0 bases and 4 bases, with 12 bases remaining between them. CDR1 and CDR2 (germline): MNHEY, SVGAGI. The CDR3 is made up of 15 amino acids. The time point was: patch test 2, 6 weeks after DPC sensitization. Noted treatment: therapeutic diphenylcyclopropenone sensitization with weekly scalp DPC. Blood collection took place prior to placing each patch test. This clonotype was seen at least ten times. What it binds is not known.

The chain links TRBV6-5 to TRBJ1-2, with D possibly being TRBD1 (5 bases). This receptor was obtained from a woman between 35 and 50 years old with alopecia areata. Some clones in this sample may be carry-over from other donors' samples. The sequencing here drew on whole blood, taken in connection with sensitization to the hapten diphenylcyclopropenone (DPC). In DNA form, the CDR3 reads TGTGCCAGCAGTTACTCTTTCGACAGTTCCTATGGCTACACCTTC. It encodes CASSYSFDSSYGYTF.